A selection of T cell receptor beta chains follows, all from one sample in a study of blood T cell repertoires in COVID-19. Method: immunoSEQ multiplex PCR; TCRdb's copy keeps in-frame clones and lacks some. The sample has 95,000 to 150,000 clones, over 75% seen once. The sample taken for sequencing was peripheral blood. The receptor set was obtained from a woman aged 65 to 85 with acute or convalescent COVID-19. CDR3s include the opening cysteine and the closing phenylalanine or tryptophan. D genes are given only for firm matches.

CDR3aa: CASSLGRGSAEQYF
v_gene: TRBV11-3
d_gene: TRBD2

CDR3aa: CASRSLDRATNEKLFF
v_gene: TRBV19
d_gene: -

CDR3aa: CASSQTTPGNQPQHF
v_gene: TRBV5-1
d_gene: -

CDR3aa: CASSGEGYNEQFF
v_gene: TRBV2
d_gene: TRBD2

CDR3aa: CASSVKAGATPNYGYTF
v_gene: TRBV9
d_gene: -

CDR3aa: CASSLTTAPNSPLHF
v_gene: TRBV7-3
d_gene: -

CDR3aa: CASSNRASRDTQYF
v_gene: TRBV19
d_gene: -

CDR3aa: CASSLEPGPNQPQHF
v_gene: TRBV5-4
d_gene: -

CDR3aa: CASSPPGNLMNTEAFF
v_gene: TRBV7-9
d_gene: -

CDR3aa: CASSAPGGAIDTQYF
v_gene: TRBV28
d_gene: TRBD2

CDR3aa: CASRLQGSNQPQHF
v_gene: TRBV6-6
d_gene: TRBD1

CDR3aa: CASIRDRATEAFF
v_gene: TRBV7-8
d_gene: TRBD1

CDR3aa: CASSQGRDNLGYTF
v_gene: TRBV11-2
d_gene: -

CDR3aa: CASSTRRTDCVYGYTF
v_gene: TRBV21-1
d_gene: -

CDR3aa: CASSFILAGGPSYNEQFF
v_gene: TRBV5-5
d_gene: TRBD2

CDR3aa: CASSSAWIAGALKETQYF
v_gene: TRBV6-2/TRBV6-3
d_gene: TRBD2

CDR3aa: CASSLAAAYGYTF
v_gene: TRBV12-3/TRBV12-4
d_gene: -

CDR3aa: CASRRGGTGNTIYF
v_gene: TRBV3-1/TRBV3-2
d_gene: -

CDR3aa: CASSGGAANPYSNQPQHF
v_gene: TRBV19
d_gene: -

CDR3aa: CASFIQGNSVSNQPQHF
v_gene: TRBV7-3
d_gene: TRBD1

CDR3aa: CASSQTPSSGNTIYF
v_gene: TRBV4-3
d_gene: -

CDR3aa: CATKATEKSEAFF
v_gene: TRBV24-1
d_gene: -

CDR3aa: CASSQGRTAVGYTF
v_gene: TRBV3-1/TRBV3-2
d_gene: -

CDR3aa: CASSLKYGGLSYNEQFF
v_gene: TRBV27
d_gene: -

CDR3aa: CASSAWGANTGELFF
v_gene: TRBV10-1
d_gene: -

CDR3aa: CASSQTGDYGYTF
v_gene: TRBV2
d_gene: TRBD1

CDR3aa: CASSPGQGREQYF
v_gene: TRBV6-5
d_gene: TRBD1

CDR3aa: CASSLGLPTDGYGYTF
v_gene: TRBV5-1
d_gene: -

CDR3aa: CASSYGGRGGYTF
v_gene: TRBV6-5
d_gene: -

CDR3aa: CASRTGTEAFF
v_gene: TRBV12-3/TRBV12-4
d_gene: -

CDR3aa: CASSQDARANYGYTF
v_gene: TRBV4-3
d_gene: -

CDR3aa: CASSYRDRDNYGYTF
v_gene: TRBV7-2
d_gene: TRBD1

CDR3aa: CASSLASGLPFF
v_gene: TRBV7-2
d_gene: -

CDR3aa: CASSLVTTSGATSGSYNEQFF
v_gene: TRBV5-1
d_gene: -

CDR3aa: CASSVASGAPEKLFF
v_gene: TRBV9
d_gene: -

CDR3aa: CASSHARGYEQYF
v_gene: TRBV4-1
d_gene: -

CDR3aa: CASKKGARETQYF
v_gene: TRBV6-5
d_gene: TRBD1

CDR3aa: CASSPGGGYGYTF
v_gene: TRBV9
d_gene: TRBD1

CDR3aa: CAGRGTSGGWNEQFF
v_gene: TRBV6-5
d_gene: TRBD2

CDR3aa: CATSDSGQPNIQYF
v_gene: TRBV15
d_gene: TRBD1

CDR3aa: CAWSTGTNNSPLHF
v_gene: TRBV30
d_gene: -

CDR3aa: CASSPPARGKSYNEQFF
v_gene: TRBV7-9
d_gene: -

CDR3aa: CASSATGTGNQPQHF
v_gene: TRBV9
d_gene: TRBD1

CDR3aa: CASSAIAGGFNEQFF
v_gene: TRBV7-2
d_gene: TRBD2

CDR3aa: CASSFNPDRGQVGNQPQHF
v_gene: TRBV6-2/TRBV6-3
d_gene: TRBD1

CDR3aa: CASSPDRYQPQHF
v_gene: TRBV7-9
d_gene: TRBD1

CDR3aa: CASSDRGGPNTEAFF
v_gene: TRBV25-1
d_gene: -

CDR3aa: CASSPSRGGADTQYF
v_gene: TRBV11-3
d_gene: TRBD2

CDR3aa: CASSRQGYGYTF
v_gene: TRBV2
d_gene: -

CDR3aa: CASSERRYNTEAFF
v_gene: TRBV27
d_gene: -

CDR3aa: CASSLGPQGGGNTIYF
v_gene: TRBV18
d_gene: TRBD1

CDR3aa: CASSYRGQGPQPQHF
v_gene: TRBV7-9
d_gene: TRBD1

CDR3aa: CASSYETGLRELFF
v_gene: TRBV6-5
d_gene: -

CDR3aa: CASSPPRAGPDTQYF
v_gene: TRBV18
d_gene: -

CDR3aa: CASSSPNRETGYTF
v_gene: TRBV27
d_gene: -

CDR3aa: CASSRTSGGAEDTQYF
v_gene: TRBV4-1
d_gene: TRBD2

CDR3aa: CASSGQGINYGYTF
v_gene: TRBV18
d_gene: TRBD1

CDR3aa: CASSLSRDSPLHF
v_gene: TRBV5-1
d_gene: -